This TCR beta chain was sequenced during a study of metastatic and nonmetastatic thyroid tumors. Study-wide background: Across blood and tumor or nodule tissue, repertoires from malignant and benign thyroid patients were compared with one another. Broader study findings: Benign nodules were reported to have significantly lower TCR beta diversity than malignant thyroid tumors, in blood and tumor.

By share, this clone counts as medium-sized. Its target is unknown. TCRdb reanalyzed the PCR reads with MiXCR. Of 24,000 or so clones in the sample, approximately 24% are singletons; the top ten hold approximately 8%. Patients underwent thyroid surgery, and none had received any treatment before it. With 0 bases removed from V and 4 bases from J, the gap between germline ends came to 7 bases. The CDR3 runs to 13 residues. Germline V gene lookup returns CDR1 DFQATT and CDR2 SNEGSKA (reference sequence). The clonotype was recovered from a female donor with papillary thyroid cancer or a benign thyroid nodule (not recorded which). Some clones in this sample may be carry-over from other donors' samples. The sample was blood. The chain joins TRBV20-1 to TRBJ1-3; no firm D call. The chain's CDR3 is CSARDLQGNTIYF. The DNA for the CDR3 is TGCAGTGCTAGAGATCTCCAGGGAAACACCATATATTTT.